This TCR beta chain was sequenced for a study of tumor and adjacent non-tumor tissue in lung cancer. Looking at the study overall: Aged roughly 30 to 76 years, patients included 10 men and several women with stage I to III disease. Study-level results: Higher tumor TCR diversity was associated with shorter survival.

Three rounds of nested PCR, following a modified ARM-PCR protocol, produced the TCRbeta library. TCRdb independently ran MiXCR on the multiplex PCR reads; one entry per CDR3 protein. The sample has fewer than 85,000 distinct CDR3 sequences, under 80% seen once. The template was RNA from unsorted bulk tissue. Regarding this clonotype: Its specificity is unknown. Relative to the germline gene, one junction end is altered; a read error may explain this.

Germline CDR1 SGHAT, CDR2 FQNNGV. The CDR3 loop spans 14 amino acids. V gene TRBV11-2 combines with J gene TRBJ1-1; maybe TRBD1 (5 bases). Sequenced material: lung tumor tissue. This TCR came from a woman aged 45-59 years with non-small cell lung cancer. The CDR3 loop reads CDSSFLDRGTVAFF. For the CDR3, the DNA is TGTGACAGCAGCTTTTTGGATAGGGGCACTGTAGCTTTCTTT.